This is a list of T cell receptor beta chains from one sample in a study of identical twins' blood T cells. TCRdb analysed the 5' RACE reads with MiXCR anew, one entry per CDR3 protein. The top ten hold around 5.6% of the sample, which has a few hundred thousand distinct CDR3 sequences, more than 25% seen once. Specimen: PBMCs. Receptors originate from a woman between 18 and 50 years old in good health. CDR3s include the opening cysteine and the closing phenylalanine or tryptophan. D genes are given only for firm matches. Clone size is given for some rows only: seen once, a few or many times, or a class if the clone is expanded.

clone_size d_call j_call v_call cdr3_aa cdr3_nt
- - TRBJ2-1 TRBV7-2 CASSLAGPAKQFF TGTGCCAGCAGCTTAGCTGGTCCGGCCAAGCAGTTCTTC
- TRBD1 TRBJ1-5 TRBV19 CASSSWTGGQHF TGTGCCAGTAGTTCGTGGACAGGGGGCCAGCATTTT
few TRBD2 TRBJ2-3 TRBV19 CASSLLAGVSDTQYF TGTGCCAGTAGCCTACTAGCGGGAGTTTCAGATACGCAGTATTTT
few - TRBJ1-4 TRBV7-2 CASSSTVNEKLFF TGTGCCAGCAGCTCGACAGTTAATGAAAAACTGTTTTTT
- TRBD1 TRBJ2-3 TRBV2 CASRVPGQGATRTDTQYF TGTGCCAGCAGGGTCCCGGGACAGGGGGCAACCCGCACAGATACGCAGTATTTT
many - TRBJ2-3 TRBV19 CASRTYSGPDTQYF TGTGCCAGTAGGACTTATAGCGGTCCTGATACGCAGTATTTT
- - TRBJ2-3 TRBV20-1 CSGIAVLSLSTDTQYF TGCAGTGGTATAGCGGTACTATCCCTTAGTACAGATACGCAGTATTTT
- - TRBJ1-2 TRBV10-3 CAILKGANYGYTF TGTGCCATCTTGAAAGGAGCTAACTATGGCTACACCTTC
- - TRBJ2-5 TRBV20-1 CSARGIGWQETQYF TGCAGTGCTAGAGGCATAGGATGGCAAGAGACCCAGTACTTC
- TRBD2 TRBJ2-2 TRBV5-6 CASSLVGRLNTGELFF TGTGCCAGCAGCTTGGTCGGGAGGCTGAACACCGGGGAGCTGTTTTTT
many - TRBJ1-5 TRBV19 CASKVGEGFPRPQHF TGTGCCAGTAAAGTTGGTGAGGGTTTCCCTCGGCCCCAGCATTTT
few - TRBJ2-2 TRBV5-4 CASSPNKNTGELFF TGTGCCAGCAGCCCGAACAAGAACACCGGGGAGCTGTTTTTT
- - TRBJ1-1 TRBV20-1 CSAGGGALPMNTEAFF TGCAGTGCTGGTGGGGGGGCCCTTCCCATGAACACTGAAGCTTTCTTT